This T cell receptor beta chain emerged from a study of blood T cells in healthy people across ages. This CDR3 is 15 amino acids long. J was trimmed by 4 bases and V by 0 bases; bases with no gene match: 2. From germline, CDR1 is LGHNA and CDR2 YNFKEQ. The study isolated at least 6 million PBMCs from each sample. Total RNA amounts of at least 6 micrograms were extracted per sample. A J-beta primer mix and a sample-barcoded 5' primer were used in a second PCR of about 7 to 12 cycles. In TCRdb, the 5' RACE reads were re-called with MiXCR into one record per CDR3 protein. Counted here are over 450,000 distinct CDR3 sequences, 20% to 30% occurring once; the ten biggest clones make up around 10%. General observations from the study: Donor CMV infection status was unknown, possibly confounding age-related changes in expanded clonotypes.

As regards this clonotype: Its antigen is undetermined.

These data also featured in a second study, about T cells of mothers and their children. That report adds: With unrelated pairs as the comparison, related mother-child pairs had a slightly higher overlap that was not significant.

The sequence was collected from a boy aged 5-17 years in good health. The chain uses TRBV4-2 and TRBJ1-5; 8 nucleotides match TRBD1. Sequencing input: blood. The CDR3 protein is CASSQEGQVNQPQHF. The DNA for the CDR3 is TGTGCCAGCAGCCAAGAGGGACAGGTTAATCAGCCCCAGCATTTT.